The 32 T cell receptor beta chains in this list originate from one sample, sequenced in a study of CXCR3-negative and CXCR3-positive naive CD8 T cells. Overall study findings and caveats: For CXCR3-positive naive cells, TRB CDR3s were more hydrophobic than those of CXCR3-negative naive cells.

The antigens of these receptors remain unknown. Researchers prepared the TRB cDNA libraries using 5' RACE with UMI labels. Reanalyzing the 5' RACE reads, TCRdb keeps one entry per CDR3 protein, without DNA. The sample's table shows roughly 110,000 distinct CDR3 sequences. Sequencing was performed on naive CXCR3+ CD8+ T cells from blood. The subset is: CD45RO-CCR7+CD27+CD95- naive CD8+ T cells expressing CXCR3 (TNR3+). The receptors shown here come from a human donor in good health. Some clones in this sample may be carry-over from other donors' samples.

The chain couples TRBV6-6 to TRBJ2-7; TCRdb proposes TRBD2, but this gene call is untestable without DNA. This CDR3 is 16 amino acids long. Germline assignment: CDR1 MNHNY and CDR2 SVGAGI (reference sequence). The chain's CDR3 is CSSSYHFQREPYEQYF.

V gene TRBV12-3 or TRBV12-4 combines with J gene TRBJ2-3; the TRBD2 assignment by TCRdb is unverifiable without DNA. The CDR3 has 16 amino acids. The CDR3 here is CASSFASVRATDTQYF.

The chain's CDR3 is CASSPRTGLGETQYF. This sequence joins TRBV12-3 or TRBV12-4 and TRBJ2-5; the D gene TCRdb calls, TRBD1, cannot be checked with no DNA. CDR3 length: 15 residues.

The V and J genes are TRBV7-9 and TRBJ2-7; the D gene TCRdb calls, TRBD1, cannot be checked with no DNA. Per germline, CDR1 SEHNR and CDR2 FQNEAQ (reference sequence). The CDR3 covers 16 residues. The CDR3 reads CASSPTIGAEIYEQYF.

This sequence joins TRBV13 and TRBJ1-1. The CDR3 runs 13 residues. Germline CDR1 is PRHDT and CDR2 is FYEKMQ (reference sequence). CDR3 sequence: CASTAEGSTEAFF.

The chain links TRBV21-1 to TRBJ2-7; TCRdb picks TRBD2, but there is no DNA to check that call. TRBV21-1 is a documented pseudogene. There are 15 residues in the CDR3. The CDR3 is CASSKPAGRRGEQYF.

This chain uses TRBV28 with TRBJ1-2. Per germline, CDR1 MDHEN and CDR2 SYDVKM. This CDR3 contains 12 residues. CDR3 amino acids: CASRTAGLGYTF.

This chain joins TRBV12-5 and TRBJ2-1; there is no DNA to check the TCRdb D call of TRBD2. Per germline, CDR1 LGHNT and CDR2 FRNRAP. The CDR3 is made up of 15 amino acids. The CDR3 protein is CASAWLAGGFNEQFF.

This sequence joins TRBV29-1 and TRBJ2-3. Germline V gene lookup returns CDR1 SQVTM and CDR2 ANQGSEA. CDR3 length: 15 amino acids. CDR3 amino acids: CSVETVGMGTDTQYF.

The genes are TRBV29-1 and TRBJ2-7. CDR1 SQVTM and CDR2 ANQGSEA come from the germline V gene. CDR3 size: 12 residues. The chain's CDR3 is CSVVLRTYEQYF.

The V gene is TRBV7-9, the J gene TRBJ1-3. Germline V gene sequence: CDR1 SEHNR, CDR2 FQNEAQ (reference sequence). This CDR3 contains 16 residues. The CDR3: CASSPRGDYSGNTIYF.

The chain is built from TRBV5-1 and TRBJ2-1; absent DNA, TCRdb's TRBD1 call cannot be checked. This CDR3 comprises 14 residues. The V gene's germline CDR1 is SGHRS and CDR2 YFSETQ. This chain's CDR3 is CAIGTGQGGNEQFF.

V is TRBV28 and J is TRBJ2-5; TCRdb picks TRBD2, but there is no DNA to check that call. Germline-derived CDR1 and CDR2 are MDHEN and SYDVKM. CDR3 length: 15 residues. This CDR3 is CASSLTSGGQETQYF.

V is TRBV5-6 and J is TRBJ2-5; TCRdb reports TRBD1, a call that lacks DNA to check it against. This CDR3 has 16 residues. CDR1 and CDR2 (germline): SGHDT, YYEEEE. CDR3 region: CASSLTGNLLQETQYF.

The chain combines TRBV13 with TRBJ2-1. The CDR3 consists of 11 residues. The germline CDR1 and CDR2 sequences are PRHDT and FYEKMQ (reference sequence). The CDR3: CASFQDNEQFF.

J is TRBJ2-7 and V is TRBV6-5. Per germline, CDR1 MNHEY and CDR2 SVGAGI. The CDR3 sequence is 14 residues long. The CDR3 protein is CASRLQDGPYEQYF.

The chain recombines TRBV27 with TRBJ2-7; TCRdb gives TRBD1 as the D gene, but with no DNA this cannot be confirmed. The CDR3 is 14 amino acids. In germline, CDR1 is MNHEY, CDR2 SMNVEV (reference sequence). The CDR3 loop is CASSWDVTSYEQYF.

This chain links TRBV3-1 with TRBJ1-5. The CDR3 contains 17 residues. Germline V gene data show CDR1 as LGHDT and CDR2 as YNNKEL (reference sequence). The CDR3 loop is CASSLMSTSSFNQPQHF. Looking up the rest from reference TRBV3-1 and TRBJ1-5 gives the full variable domain: DTAVSQTPKYLVTQMGNDKSIKCEQNLGHDTMYWYKQDSKKFLKIMFSYNNKELIINETVPNRFSPKSPDKAHLNLHINSLELGDSAVYFCASSLMSTSSFNQPQHFGDGTRLSIL.

The chain joins TRBV29-1 to TRBJ2-6. The CDR3 is 16 residues long. Germline CDR1 reads SQVTM; CDR2 reads ANQGSEA. The CDR3 is CSVASGSSAGANVLTF.

V and J are TRBV12-3 or TRBV12-4 and TRBJ2-2; TCRdb outputs TRBD2, but without DNA this stays unchecked. There are 17 residues in the CDR3. The CDR3 sequence: CASSMGLAGIYTGELFF.

This chain connects TRBV3-1 to TRBJ2-5; TCRdb returns TRBD2, unconfirmable since there is no DNA. CDR3 size: 16 residues. The germline V gene encodes CDR1 LGHDT and CDR2 YNNKEL (reference sequence). CDR3 sequence reads: CASSLPGGGEGETQYF.

CDR3 sequence: CASSASLYNEQFF. This chain connects TRBV25-1 to TRBJ2-1; with no DNA, the TCRdb D assignment of TRBD2 cannot be verified. The CDR3 has 13 amino acids. Germline V gene sequence: CDR1 MGHDK, CDR2 SYGVNS.

V is TRBV6-6 and J is TRBJ2-7. Germline CDR1 reads MNHNY; CDR2 reads SVGAGI (reference sequence). CDR3 length: 15 residues. The CDR3 is CASSYSGGTKHEQYF.

The chain has TRBV7-9 and TRBJ1-1; TCRdb lists TRBD1, though no DNA is available to test this call. The germline CDR1 and CDR2 sequences are SEHNR and FQNEAQ (reference sequence). The CDR3 runs to 15 residues. Here the CDR3 reads CASSLARGLITEAFF.

The chain uses TRBV7-2 and TRBJ2-7. The CDR3 length is 15 residues. From germline, CDR1 is SGHTA and CDR2 FQGNSA. This CDR3 reads CASSLFLGGTYEQYF.

This chain joins TRBV10-2 and TRBJ1-1. The germline CDR1 and CDR2 sequences are WSHSY and SAAADI. The CDR3 length is 12 residues. The CDR3 reads CASRGGLSEAFF.

This chain joins TRBV7-2 and TRBJ2-1. Germline values: CDR1 SGHTA, CDR2 FQGNSA. The CDR3 is 14 residues long. CDR3 region: CASSLAGPYNEQFF. Full variable domain (rest looked up from reference TRBV7-2 and TRBJ2-1): GAGVSQSPSNKVTEKGKDVELRCDPISGHTALYWYRQSLGQGLEFLIYFQGNSAPDKSGLPSDRFSAERTGGSVSTLTIQRTQQEDSAVYLCASSLAGPYNEQFFGPGTRLTVL.

CDR3 sequence: CASSQDTRGQGWGQFF. The J gene is TRBJ2-1, the V gene TRBV14; lacking DNA, the TRBD1 call made by TCRdb goes unchecked. This CDR3 spans 16 amino acids. Per the germline V gene, CDR1 is SGHDN and CDR2 is FVKESK.

The V and J genes are TRBV5-4 and TRBJ2-7; TCRdb's D call, TRBD2, is unchecked because there is no DNA. This CDR3 has 13 amino acids. From germline, CDR1 is SGHNT and CDR2 YYREEE (reference sequence). This CDR3 is CASSFGTNYEQYF.

This chain uses TRBV6-5 with TRBJ2-5. Germline CDR1 is MNHEY and CDR2 is SVGAGI. This CDR3 is 13 amino acids long. CDR3 amino acids: CASSAGNQETQYF.

This chain connects TRBV29-1 to TRBJ2-7; without DNA, the TCRdb call of TRBD1 cannot be checked. The CDR3 totals 12 residues. The germline gives CDR1 SQVTM, CDR2 ANQGSEA. The CDR3: CSGKTGSYEQYF.

The chain joins TRBV12-3 or TRBV12-4 to TRBJ1-1; TCRdb selects TRBD1, and the lack of DNA leaves this call unchecked. This CDR3 spans 16 amino acids. The CDR3 region is CASSLDGGQGDTEAFF.